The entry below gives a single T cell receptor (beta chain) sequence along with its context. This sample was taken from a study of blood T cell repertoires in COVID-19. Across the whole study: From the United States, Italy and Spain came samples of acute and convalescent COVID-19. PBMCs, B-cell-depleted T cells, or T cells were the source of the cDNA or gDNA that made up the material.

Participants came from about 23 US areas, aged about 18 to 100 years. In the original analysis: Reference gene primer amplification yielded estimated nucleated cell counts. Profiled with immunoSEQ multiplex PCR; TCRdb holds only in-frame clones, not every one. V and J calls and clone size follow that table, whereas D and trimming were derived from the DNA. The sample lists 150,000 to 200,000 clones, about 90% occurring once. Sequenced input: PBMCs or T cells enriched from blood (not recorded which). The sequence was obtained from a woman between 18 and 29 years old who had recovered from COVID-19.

CDR3 in DNA: TGTGCCAGCACCGTCCTGGGTACTACGGAGCAGTACTTC. Encoded protein: CASTVLGTTEQYF. The chain uses TRBV7-9 and TRBJ2-7; D remains unclear. From germline, CDR1 is SEHNR and CDR2 FQNEAQ (reference sequence). CDR3 length: 13 amino acids. V lost 7 bases, J lost 7 bases, and 17 bases lay in between.